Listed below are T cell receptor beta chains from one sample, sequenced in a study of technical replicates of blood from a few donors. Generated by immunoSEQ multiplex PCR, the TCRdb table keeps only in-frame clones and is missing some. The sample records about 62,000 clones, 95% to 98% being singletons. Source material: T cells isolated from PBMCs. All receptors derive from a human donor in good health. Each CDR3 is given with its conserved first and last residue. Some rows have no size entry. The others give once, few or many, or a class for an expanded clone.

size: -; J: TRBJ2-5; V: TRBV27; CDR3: CASRVGQGAPETQYF
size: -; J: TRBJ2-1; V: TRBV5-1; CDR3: CASSLGQGAINEQFF
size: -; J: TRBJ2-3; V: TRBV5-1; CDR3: CASSYRDSLTDTQYF
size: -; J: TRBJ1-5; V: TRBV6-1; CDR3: CASSEIEYSNQPQHF
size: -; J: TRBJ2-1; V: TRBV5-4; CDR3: CASSRRRAPFNEQFF
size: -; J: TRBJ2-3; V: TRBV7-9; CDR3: CASSQRDRLGTDTQYF
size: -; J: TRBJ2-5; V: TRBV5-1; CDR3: CASSSSEGGRQETQYF
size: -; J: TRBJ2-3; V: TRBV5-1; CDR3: CASSLGGRGPTDTQYF
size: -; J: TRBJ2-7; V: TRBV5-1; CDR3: CASSLVSAGATYEQYF
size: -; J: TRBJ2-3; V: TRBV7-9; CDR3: CASSPWVRLAGGPDTQYF
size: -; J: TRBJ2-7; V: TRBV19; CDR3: CASSISRGPYEQYF
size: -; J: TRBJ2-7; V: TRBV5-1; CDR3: CASSPGGSYEQYF
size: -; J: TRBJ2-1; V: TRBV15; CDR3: CATSRSWGGGLSYNEQFF
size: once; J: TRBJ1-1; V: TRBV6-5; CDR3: CASISGGIKNTEAFF
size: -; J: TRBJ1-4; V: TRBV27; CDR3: CASSPGGRGREKLFF
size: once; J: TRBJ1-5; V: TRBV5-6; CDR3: CASSLVAQRSNYSNQPQHF
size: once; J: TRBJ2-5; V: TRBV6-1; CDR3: CASSALARETQYF
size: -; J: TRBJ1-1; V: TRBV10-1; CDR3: CASYRNTEAFF
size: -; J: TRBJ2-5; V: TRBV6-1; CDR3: CASSESRDLLGETQYF
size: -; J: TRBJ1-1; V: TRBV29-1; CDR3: CSVEPKAAGNTEAFF
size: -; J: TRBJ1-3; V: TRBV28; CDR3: CASRNLGNSGNTIYF
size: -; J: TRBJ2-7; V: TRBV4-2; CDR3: CASSQDVFAGYEQYF
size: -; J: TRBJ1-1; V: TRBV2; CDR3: CASTGQGDTEAFF
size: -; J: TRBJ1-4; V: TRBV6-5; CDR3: CASSADTGGREKLFF
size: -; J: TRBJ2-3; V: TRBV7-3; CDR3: CASSSRLAGTDTQYF
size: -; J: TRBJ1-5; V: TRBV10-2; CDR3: CASQGRPNQPQHF
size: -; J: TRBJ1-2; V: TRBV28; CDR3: CASLARGYGYTF
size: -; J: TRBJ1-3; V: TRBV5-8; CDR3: CASSLTAGTGNTIYF
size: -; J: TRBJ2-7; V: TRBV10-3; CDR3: CAISAGASSYEQYF
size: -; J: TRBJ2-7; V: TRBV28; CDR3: CASSADSPTYEQYF
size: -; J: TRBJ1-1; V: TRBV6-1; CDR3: CASSFSQTGVEAFF
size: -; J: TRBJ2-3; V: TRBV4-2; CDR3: CASSQDRTGFTDTQYF
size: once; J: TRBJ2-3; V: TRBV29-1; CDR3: CSVDLGRETDTQYF
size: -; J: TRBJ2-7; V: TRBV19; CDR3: CASSIGAGNTYEQYF
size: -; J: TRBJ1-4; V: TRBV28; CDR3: CASSPRDRANEKLFF
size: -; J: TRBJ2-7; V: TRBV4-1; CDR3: CASSEGDDDYEQYF
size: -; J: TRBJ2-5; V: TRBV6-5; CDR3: CASSYVGGQETQYF
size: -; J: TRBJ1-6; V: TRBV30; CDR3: CAWSVGTGRVSPLHF
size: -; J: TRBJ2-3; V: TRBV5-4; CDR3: CASTTGRSQYF
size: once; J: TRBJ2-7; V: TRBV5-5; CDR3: CASSTSGGAYEQYF
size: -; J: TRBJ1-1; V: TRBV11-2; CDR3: CASSGQGWDTEAFF
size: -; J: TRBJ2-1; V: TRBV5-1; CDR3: CASSLPAGGFNEQFF
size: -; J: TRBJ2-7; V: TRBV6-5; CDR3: CASSYSGGVLEQYF
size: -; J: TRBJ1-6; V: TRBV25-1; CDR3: CASSAIGVIYNSPLHF
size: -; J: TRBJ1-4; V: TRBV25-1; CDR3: CASSGPRDRRLEKLFF